These T cell receptor beta chains were read from a single sample in a study of tissue T cells after allogeneic stem cell transplantation. Clones were sequenced by immunoSEQ multiplex PCR, and TCRdb holds only the in-frame ones, with some missing. Of tens of thousands of clones detected, over 85% appear once; the ten largest clones hold around 3.8%. The source material was blood, sampled before transplantation. The origin of the receptors is a woman aged 35 to 70 who later had graft-versus-host disease after an allogeneic stem cell transplant. Both conserved end residues are part of each CDR3. The D gene is left open where the match is weak. Rows give clone size only sometimes, using once, few, many, or a class for an expanded clone.

J | size | D | V | CDR3 | DNA
TRBJ2-1 | once | . | TRBV29-1 | CSVAIYNEQFF | TGCAGCGTAGCAATTTACAATGAGCAGTTCTTC
TRBJ2-7 | . | TRBD2 | TRBV19 | CATSPGTSGSYEQYF | TGTGCTACTTCCCCCGGGACTAGCGGGAGCTACGAGCAGTACTTC
TRBJ2-4 | . | . | TRBV5-1 | CASSNRDTSSLAKNIQYF | TGCGCCAGCAGCAACCGGGACACATCATCGTTAGCCAAAAACATTCAGTACTTC
TRBJ2-7 | . | . | TRBV3-1/TRBV3-2 | CASSQTRTVYEQYF | TGTGCCAGCAGCCAAACCAGGACAGTTTACGAGCAGTACTTC
TRBJ1-4 | . | . | TRBV10-3 | CPREKLFF | TGTCCGAGGGAAAAACTGTTTTTT
TRBJ2-7 | . | . | TRBV7-3 | CASSLTAGASTYEQYF | TGTGCCAGCAGCTTAACGGCAGGGGCTTCAACCTACGAGCAGTACTTC
TRBJ1-3 | few | . | TRBV28 | CASGPAGDSSGNTIYF | TGTGCCAGCGGGCCGGCAGGCGATTCTTCTGGAAACACCATATATTTT
TRBJ2-1 | . | TRBD2 | TRBV11-2 | CASSALAGANNEQFF | TGTGCCAGCAGCGCACTAGCGGGAGCTAACAATGAGCAGTTCTTC
TRBJ2-1 | . | . | TRBV6-2/TRBV6-3 | CASSSGVIVF | TGTGCCAGCAGTTCAGGGGTTATAGTCTTC
TRBJ2-2 | . | . | TRBV10-3 | CAISESRNSGELFF | TGTGCCATCAGTGAGTCACGGAATTCCGGGGAGCTGTTTTTT